This T cell receptor (beta chain) was captured in a study of T cells in Graves' hyperthyroidism and ophthalmopathy. Authors of the study amplified TCR beta CDR3 regions from RNA transcripts. When the TCR CDR3 underwent first-round RT-PCR, the HTBI primer set was used. TCRdb fed the multiplex PCR reads into MiXCR, producing one record per CDR3 protein. The profile shows roughly 180,000 distinct CDR3 sequences, approximately 9% of them singletons. Clinicians diagnosed patients from clinical symptoms, serum thyroxine and TRAb, thyroid ultrasound and orbital computed tomography. V was clipped by 0 bases and J by 8 bases; unmatched bases: 11. The CDR3 is 17 residues long. The V gene's germline CDR1 is SGHTA and CDR2 FQGTGA. This clonotype was found many times. The antigen is unknown. Regarding the study as a whole: Researchers report that a 13 V-J model separated ophthalmopathy from stable hyperthyroidism.

The sequence came from a woman aged 18-35 years with Graves' hyperthyroidism that later progressed to Graves' ophthalmopathy. The chain couples TRBV7-3 to TRBJ2-1, with 9 bases that match TRBD2. Sequenced material: blood. CDR3 amino acids: CASSLTSGSFKGDEQFF. CDR3 DNA: TGTGCCAGCAGCTTAACTAGCGGGAGTTTCAAGGGGGATGAGCAGTTCTTC.